The rows below give T cell receptor beta chains drawn from one sample of a study of T cells in Graves' hyperthyroidism and ophthalmopathy. TCRdb re-called the multiplex PCR reads with MiXCR, one entry per CDR3 protein. In the table there are around 300,000 distinct CDR3 sequences, less than 30% of which are singletons. Specimen: blood. The source of these receptors is a man in his forties or fifties with Graves' hyperthyroidism that later progressed to Graves' ophthalmopathy. The CDR3 runs from the conserved cysteine through the conserved F or W. The order of the fields is J gene, D gene, clone size, CDR3 length, V gene, CDR3 DNA, CDR3 protein. D genes are given only for firm matches. Expanded clones are given a class, and other clones once, few, many or no size at all.

TRBJ1-1	-	many	13	TRBV24-1	TGTGCCACCAGTGATTACGTGGGCACTGAAGCTTTCTTT	CATSDYVGTEAFF
TRBJ1-2	TRBD1	once	14	TRBV12-3/TRBV12-4	TGTGCCAGCATTCGAGGACAGGGTTACTATGGCTACACCTTC	CASIRGQGYYGYTF
TRBJ1-5	-	many	16	TRBV5-1	TGCGCCAGCAGCTTGGAGGGTCCTTATAGCAATCAGCCCCAGCATTTT	CASSLEGPYSNQPQHF
TRBJ1-1	TRBD1	many	15	TRBV11-2	TGTGCCAGCAAACTTAGACAGGGGCCGAACACTGAAGCTTTCTTT	CASKLRQGPNTEAFF
TRBJ1-2	TRBD1	many	14	TRBV29-1	TGCAGCGTTGGTGGTACAGGGGGTGTCTATGGCTACACCTTC	CSVGGTGGVYGYTF
TRBJ1-2	-	-	14	TRBV6-1	TGTGCCAGCAGTGAAGGGGGGCGAGTCTATGGCTACACCTTC	CASSEGGRVYGYTF
TRBJ1-3	TRBD1	-	15	TRBV6-1	TGTGCCAGCAGTATCTATCAGGGGGCATGGAACACCATATATTTT	CASSIYQGAWNTIYF
TRBJ2-7	-	few	14	TRBV10-3	TGTGCCATCAGTGAGTCTGTAGGTCCCTACGAGCAGTACTTC	CAISESVGPYEQYF
TRBJ2-3	TRBD2	-	14	TRBV11-2	TGTGCCAGCAGCTTGATAGCGGGAGTTGATACGCAGTATTTT	CASSLIAGVDTQYF
TRBJ2-5	-	many	16	TRBV6-5	TGTGCCAGCAGTTACTCCGGTCTGGGATCGGTAGAGACCCAGTACTTC	CASSYSGLGSVETQYF
TRBJ1-3	TRBD1	many	16	TRBV28	TGTGCCAGCAGTTTATGGGTCCAGGGGGATGGAAACACCATATATTTT	CASSLWVQGDGNTIYF
TRBJ1-5	-	many	18	TRBV28	TGTGCCAGCAGTTTTGGGGGAGGGCTTTCGGTGGGCAATCAGCCCCAGCATTTT	CASSFGGGLSVGNQPQHF
TRBJ2-5	-	-	16	TRBV7-9	TGTGCCAGCACCCGGGTGGCCAGGTCGTACCAAGAGACCCAGTACTTC	CASTRVARSYQETQYF
TRBJ1-1	-	-	16	TRBV5-1	TGCGCCAGCAGCTTGGCCGGGGGGGGGCCAGACACTGAAGCTTTCTTT	CASSLAGGGPDTEAFF
TRBJ1-6	-	few	19	TRBV30	TGTGCCTGGAGTGTATATATCTCCTCCAGGGGAAAAAATAATTCACCCCTCCACTTT	CAWSVYISSRGKNNSPLHF
TRBJ1-1	-	many	14	TRBV11-1	TGTGCCAGCAGCCTTTTGGCTCGGGGGACTGAAGCTTTCTTT	CASSLLARGTEAFF
TRBJ1-1	-	many	13	TRBV5-1	TGCGCCAGCAGCTCTCGACAGAAGGCTGAAGCTTTCTTT	CASSSRQKAEAFF
TRBJ2-5	-	many	15	TRBV24-1	TGTGCCACGGCCCCCTCAGGACAGCCACAAGAGACCCAGTACTTC	CATAPSGQPQETQYF
TRBJ1-1	-	-	16	TRBV14	TGTGCCAGCAGCCAAGTTTCCCTCGACGGGGGCTCTGAAGCTTTCTTT	CASSQVSLDGGSEAFF
TRBJ1-2	-	-	16	TRBV6-5	TGTGCCAGCAGTTACACCCAGACCGGACAGCCCAGCGGCTACACCTTC	CASSYTQTGQPSGYTF
TRBJ2-7	-	few	12	TRBV10-3	TGTGCCATCAGCCCCAAGAGAGACGAGCAGTACTTC	CAISPKRDEQYF
TRBJ2-7	TRBD2	many	17	TRBV7-8	TGTGCCAGCAGCTTAGGGGGACTAGCGGACCCTGGGTACGAGCAGTACTTC	CASSLGGLADPGYEQYF
TRBJ1-2	TRBD1	many	15	TRBV27	TGTGCCAGCAGGACCGTCGGACAGGGGACCTATGGCTACACCTTC	CASRTVGQGTYGYTF
TRBJ1-5	-	many	16	TRBV15	TGTGCCACCAGCAGAGGGTCCGGAGGGGGCAATCAGCCCCAGCATTTT	CATSRGSGGGNQPQHF
TRBJ1-2	-	many	14	TRBV20-1	TGCAGTGCTACCCCCGCAAGTAAAAACTATGGCTACACCTTC	CSATPASKNYGYTF
TRBJ2-7	-	-	19	TRBV11-2	TGTGCCAGCAGCCCCCGGGACAGGGTATGGGACGGGAGGGCCTACGAGCAGTACTTC	CASSPRDRVWDGRAYEQYF
TRBJ1-2	-	many	15	TRBV2	TGTGCCAGCAGTGAAAGGTTTCAGGGACCCTATGGCTACACCTTC	CASSERFQGPYGYTF
TRBJ1-2	-	many	12	TRBV19	TGTGCCAGTAGTATGGCTTTCTATGGCTACACCTTC	CASSMAFYGYTF
TRBJ2-5	-	many	14	TRBV11-2	TGTGCCAGCAGCTACCTAACTGGGCTGGAGACCCAGTACTTC	CASSYLTGLETQYF
TRBJ2-7	TRBD2	-	15	TRBV25-1	TGTGCCAGCAGTGAACCGCGGGGGGCCAGCTACGAGCAGTACTTC	CASSEPRGASYEQYF
TRBJ2-7	-	many	12	TRBV5-1	TGCGCCAGCAGCTTGACACCTGACGAGCAGTACTTC	CASSLTPDEQYF
TRBJ2-1	-	many	12	TRBV11-2	TGTGCCAGCAGCCAGCCCGTGAACGAGCAGTTCTTC	CASSQPVNEQFF
TRBJ1-1	-	many	13	TRBV18	TGTGCCAGCTCACCTGCAGGGCGGACTGAAGCTTTCTTT	CASSPAGRTEAFF
TRBJ2-6	-	many	17	TRBV6-5	TGTGCCAGCAGTTTGGACACGGTTGTTTCTGGGGCCAACGTCCTGACTTTC	CASSLDTVVSGANVLTF
TRBJ2-7	-	few	12	TRBV18	TGTGCCAGCTCACCTGCTACGAGGGAGCAGTACTTC	CASSPATREQYF
TRBJ1-5	-	many	16	TRBV15	TGTGCCACCAGCACCCTGGGGGGGGGAAGCAATCAGCCCCAGCATTTT	CATSTLGGGSNQPQHF
TRBJ2-5	TRBD1	few	16	TRBV6-2/TRBV6-3	TGTGCCAGCAGTTACAGAGAACAGGGGGCAGAAGAGACCCAGTACTTC	CASSYREQGAEETQYF
TRBJ1-1	-	-	15	TRBV6-2/TRBV6-3	TGTGCCAGCAGTCCTCCAATCACAGGTAACACTGAAGCTTTCTTT	CASSPPITGNTEAFF
TRBJ1-1	-	many	14	TRBV7-3	TGTGCCAGCAGCTTATTGGCCGGGAACACTGAAGCTTTCTTT	CASSLLAGNTEAFF
TRBJ1-1	-	many	12	TRBV20-1	TGCAGTGCTAGAGAGGCAGTTAATGAAGCTTTCTTT	CSAREAVNEAFF
TRBJ1-2	-	-	13	TRBV6-2/TRBV6-3	TGTGCCAGCAGTGCCCCGCGGGACTATGGCTACACCTTC	CASSAPRDYGYTF
TRBJ2-7	TRBD2	-	15	TRBV12-3/TRBV12-4	TGTGCCACGACCTCCTCCGGGACTAGCGGGAGCGAGCAGTACTTC	CATTSSGTSGSEQYF
TRBJ2-2	-	many	16	TRBV4-1	TGCGCCAGCAGCCAAGAAACCGCGGTGAACACCGGGGAGCTGTTTTTT	CASSQETAVNTGELFF